This T cell receptor beta chain was profiled in a study of early T cells in non-severe SARS-CoV-2 infection. Overall study context: Sequencing was performed on bulk RNA from unsorted whole blood, leaving chains unpaired.

There are a few counts of this clonotype. Its antigen is unknown. General study findings and limits: VDJdb matching, biased toward anti-spike CD8 responses, missed private and CD4 specificities.

Trimming cost V 3 bases and J 5 bases; bases outside gene matches: 7. The length of the CDR3 is 15 residues. Molecules of cDNA were individually given unique molecular identifiers that were attached to them. TCRdb re-derived calls from the 5' RACE reads in MiXCR, one entry per CDR3 protein. The sample yields more than 65,000 distinct CDR3 sequences, 10% to 15% seen once. The receptor's source is an adult who was a healthcare worker with PCR-confirmed SARS-CoV-2 infection or an uninfected control (not recorded which). V usage is TRBV12-3 or TRBV12-4 and J usage is TRBJ1-5, with TRBD1 identical over 7 bases. The sequencing input was whole blood. The CDR3: CASSLGDRADQPQHF. As DNA, the CDR3 is TGTGCCAGCAGTTTGGGTGACAGGGCAGATCAGCCCCAGCATTTT.